What follows is one TCR beta chain and its context. What it binds is unknown. The run of the v3.0 immunoSEQ assay was at survey level. The protocol was immunoSEQ multiplex PCR, while the TCRdb copy is restricted to in-frame clones and leaves out a portion. The sample lists 20,000 to 25,000 clones, 60% to 80% seen once, with more than 10% in the top ten. The CDR3 is 17 amino acids. Germline assignment: CDR1 MGHDK and CDR2 SYGVNS. J gave up 0 bases and V 4 bases, and 8 bases lay outside the gene matches. This entry is derived from a study of long-term antiretroviral therapy in people with HIV. Regarding the study as a whole: Among HIV repertoires, CDR3 length ranges were narrower than those of controls.

This receptor was obtained from a woman between 35 and 50 years old with HIV. The chain uses TRBV25-1 and TRBJ2-1, with 8 bases that match TRBD2. Sequenced here: unsorted PBMCs, sampled around 1.8 years before starting antiretroviral therapy. The CDR3 protein is CASSASGPSSSYNEQFF. The CDR3 DNA follows: TGTGCCAGCAGTGCTAGCGGGCCATCGAGCTCCTACAATGAGCAGTTCTTC.